The 26 T cell receptor beta chains in this list originate from one sample, sequenced in a study of tumor and adjacent non-tumor tissue in lung cancer. No cell sorting was done before RNA was extracted from the tissue. Distant lung tissue was collected more than 3 cm away from the tumor edge. The library came from three nested PCR rounds adapted from ARM-PCR protocols. TCRdb recomputed calls from the multiplex PCR reads with MiXCR, one row per CDR3 protein. Here the sample spans roughly 90,000 distinct CDR3 sequences, 76% being singletons. What was sequenced was distant non-tumor lung tissue. Receptors originate from a woman aged 45-59 years with non-small cell lung cancer.

Points on this clonotype: This may arise from a read error, as a much more abundant clone is one base away. In this CDR3 the conserved last residue, phenylalanine or tryptophan, is missing, so a read error is likely. The chain links TRBV11-2 to TRBJ1-1; 9 bases line up with TRBD1. The CDR3 consists of 13 residues. Per the germline V gene, CDR1 is SGHAT and CDR2 is FQNNGV. The CDR3 here is CGISLRQGAEAFL. The CDR3 bases are TGTGGCATCAGCCTTCGACAGGGGGCTGAAGCTTTCCTT.

This clonotype was recorded at least ten times. The chain joins TRBV20-1 to TRBJ2-4; TRBD1 aligns across 7 bases. Germline V gene lookup returns CDR1 DFQATT and CDR2 SNEGSKA (reference sequence). Trimming cost V 3 bases and J 9 bases; bases outside gene matches: 2. The CDR3 loop spans 11 amino acids. CDR3 loop: CSASNRGIQYF. As DNA, the CDR3 is TGCAGTGCTAGTAACAGGGGCATTCAGTACTTC.

A remark on this clonotype: Sequence at one end of the junction differs from germline and may be a read error. The V and J genes are TRBV5-4 and TRBJ2-3, with a possible D match to TRBD1 (5 bases). The CDR3 contains 16 residues. Germline V CDR1 and CDR2: SGHNT, YYREEE (reference sequence). In DNA, the CDR3 is TGTGACAGCAGCGTGTCCTCGACGCAGGGTACAGATACGCAGTATTTT. Translating gives CDSSVSSTQGTDTQYF. Full variable domain (missing parts from reference TRBV5-4 and TRBJ2-3): ETGVTQSPTHLIKTRGQQVTLRCSSQSGHNTVSWYQQALGQGPQFIFQYYREEENGRGNFPPRFSGLQFPNYSSELNVNALELDDSALYLCDSSVSSTQGTDTQYFGPGTRLTVL.

On this clonotype itself: A read error may be the cause here, since a much bigger clone is one base away. The V call is TRBV5-1, the J call TRBJ2-1; 13 nucleotides align to TRBD2. Germline V gene lookup returns CDR1 SGHRS and CDR2 YFSETQ. This CDR3 is 16 amino acids long. CDR3 sequence (DNA): TGCGTCAGCAGCAAAGGGGGGACTAGCGGGGACAATGAGCAGTTCTTC. Protein: CVSSKGGTSGDNEQFF.

This clonotype turned up a few times. A read error may be the cause here, since a much bigger clone is one base away. This chain uses TRBV12-3 or TRBV12-4 with TRBJ2-2; D may be TRBD2 (5 bases). The V gene lost 0 bases and the J gene lost 6 bases, with 8 bases spanning the gap. The CDR3 has 14 residues. The CDR3 DNA reads TGTGCCAGCAGTTTAGCGGGAGAGGCCGGGGAGCTGTTTTTT. Amino acids: CASSLAGEAGELFF.

About this clonotype itself: It is likely a read error, because the conserved phenylalanine at the end of the CDR3 is missing. The V and J genes are TRBV29-1 and TRBJ1-1; D remains ambiguous. V was clipped by 7 bases and J by 0 bases, with 3 bases between them. The germline gives CDR1 SQVTM, CDR2 ANQGSEA. The CDR3 is 10 amino acids. The CDR3 DNA is TGCAGCGCCGTGAACACTGAAGCTTTCTAT. It encodes CSAVNTEAFY.

Remarks on this clonotype: This may come from a read error, since a much larger clone is one base off. The chain employs TRBV20-1 and TRBJ2-2, with 9 bases identical to TRBD2. This CDR3 has 14 amino acids. The germline V gene has CDR1 DFQATT and CDR2 SNEGSKA (reference sequence). CDR3 region: CSASNAGGNGELSF. The CDR3 DNA sequence: TGCAGTGCTAGTAACGCGGGAGGGAACGGGGAGCTGTCTTTT.

The rearrangement uses TRBV29-1 and TRBJ1-1, with no clear D. V dropped 7 bases and J dropped 8 bases, with 14 bases sitting between them. Per germline, CDR1 SQVTM and CDR2 ANQGSEA. This CDR3 comprises 11 residues. The CDR3 spells CSGIRNGEAFF. In nucleotides, the CDR3 is TGCAGCGGGATCAGGAATGGAGAAGCTTTCTTT.

About this clonotype: The germline gene is not matched at one end of the junction; a read error may be the cause. The chain carries TRBV11-2 and TRBJ2-7; tentative D call: TRBD1 (6 bases). This CDR3 is 14 amino acids long. The germline CDR1 and CDR2 sequences are SGHAT and FQNNGV. Here the CDR3 DNA reads TGTGCCAACAGCTTAGTTAGGGACAACTATGAGCAGTACTTC. As protein: CANSLVRDNYEQYF.

Comments on this clonotype: A junction boundary mismatches the germline segment, possibly from a read error. The chain carries TRBV7-9 and TRBJ1-6; 8 positions match TRBD1. Germline assignment: CDR1 SEHNR and CDR2 FQNEAQ (reference sequence). The CDR3 covers 14 residues. The CDR3 DNA sequence: TGTGTCAGCAGCTCGACAGGGGAAGAATCACCCCTCCACTTT. Its translation: CVSSSTGEESPLHF.

This clonotype was observed at least ten times. The chain uses TRBV30 and TRBJ2-3, with D possibly being TRBD1 (6 bases). V gave up 2 bases and J gave up 3 bases, with 12 bases separating them. The CDR3 consists of 14 residues. From germline, CDR1 is GTSNPN and CDR2 SVGIG (reference sequence). The CDR3 DNA follows: TGTGCCTGGAGTAGGGGGACGGGGACAGATACGCAGTATTTT. This gives the protein CAWSRGTGTDTQYF.

This clonotype showed up just a few times. The J gene is TRBJ2-5, the V gene TRBV19; 11 bases agree with TRBD2. V gave up 6 bases and J gave up 3 bases; unmatched junction bases: 15. This CDR3 is 18 amino acids long. In germline, CDR1 is LNHDA, CDR2 SQIVND (reference sequence). CDR3 amino acids: CASSVEGSGRAQEETQYF. Here the CDR3 DNA reads TGTGCCAGTAGCGTCGAGGGTAGCGGGAGGGCCCAAGAAGAGACCCAGTACTTC. The whole variable domain, filled in from reference TRBV19 and TRBJ2-5, reads DGGITQSPKYLFRKEGQNVTLSCEQNLNHDAMYWYRQDPGQGLRLIYYSQIVNDFQKGDIAEGYSVSREKKESFPLTVTSAQKNPTAFYLCASSVEGSGRAQEETQYFGPGTRLLVL.

This clonotype was seen ten or more times. The chain has TRBV18 and TRBJ2-5; the D is unclear. Germline CDR1 and CDR2: KGHSH and LQKENI. V lost 2 bases and J lost 6, with 4 bases in between. The CDR3 length is 11 residues. The CDR3: CASSPEQTQYF. CDR3 bases: TGTGCCAGCTCACCAGAACAGACCCAGTACTTC. Full variable domain (outside the CDR3, taken from reference TRBV18 and TRBJ2-5): NAGVMQNPRHLVRRRGQEARLRCSPMKGHSHVYWYRQLPEEGLKFMVYLQKENIIDESGMPKERFSAEFPKEGPSILRIQQVVRGDSAAYFCASSPEQTQYFGPGTRLLVL.

The chain carries TRBV6-6 and TRBJ2-3; possibly TRBD1 for D (5 bases). This CDR3 has 14 residues. Germline-derived CDR1 and CDR2 are MNHNY and SVGAGI (reference sequence). For the CDR3, the DNA is TGTGGCAACACCGAAGACAGTACTATAGATACGCAGTATTTT. It encodes CGNTEDSTIDTQYF.

This clonotype is a singleton in its sample. Since a much larger clone is just one base distant, this may be a read error. The V gene is TRBV20-1, the J gene TRBJ2-7; D remains ambiguous. Germline lookup yields CDR1 DFQATT and CDR2 SNEGSKA (reference sequence). Trimming removed 6 bases from V and 5 bases from J, with 14 bases in between. The CDR3 extends over 12 amino acids. Here the CDR3 reads CSATRHANEQYF. CDR3 sequence (DNA): TGCAGTGCGACGAGACATGCCAACGAGCAGTACTTC.

Note on this clonotype: This is likely a read error, given that the CDR3 carries no conserved phenylalanine or tryptophan at its end. The V call is TRBV5-1, the J call TRBJ2-7; D may be TRBD1 or TRBD2 (5 bases each). Germline CDR1 SGHRS, CDR2 YFSETQ. CDR3 length equals 15 residues. In nucleotides, the CDR3 is TGCGCCAGCAGCGAATCAGGGAGATGGATATACGAACAGTACTCC. Amino acid sequence: CASSESGRWIYEQYS.

A word on this clonotype: The CDR3 carries no conserved terminal phenylalanine or tryptophan, so it likely arises from a read error. The limits of the CDR3 on the DNA are not certain, so only TCRdb's listed CDR3 is given. The chain employs TRBV5-4 and TRBJ2-1; the table's D call, TRBD2, was not checked against the DNA. Germline V gives CDR1 SGHNT, CDR2 YYREEE (reference sequence). The CDR3 is 15 amino acids in total, end residues counted. The CDR3 sequence is CVSSFSSTRRNEEFY.

Points on this clonotype: One end of the junction does not line up with germline, which may come from a read error. The V and J genes are TRBV20-1 and TRBJ1-1, with TRBD1 as a possible D gene (5 bases). This CDR3 spans 11 amino acids. Per germline, CDR1 DFQATT and CDR2 SNEGSKA (reference sequence). The chain's CDR3 is CRGGDGTDAFF. CDR3 nucleotides: TGCAGGGGGGGGGACGGGACTGATGCTTTCTTT.

The chain uses TRBV12-3 or TRBV12-4 and TRBJ1-2, with D possibly matching TRBD1 (6 bases). With 5 bases removed from V and 6 bases from J, the gap between germline ends came to 13 bases. The length of the CDR3 is 13 residues. The CDR3 nucleotides are TGTGCCAGCAGTCCGTGGGACAACGATGGCTACACCTTC. This translates into CASSPWDNDGYTF.

The CDR3 DNA follows: TGCAGTGCTAGACTCGGGGGAGGGGTCGATACCCAGTACTTC. Amino acid sequence: CSARLGGGVDTQYF. J is TRBJ2-5 and V is TRBV20-1, with 7 bases matching TRBD2. Germline V gene lookup returns CDR1 DFQATT and CDR2 SNEGSKA (reference sequence). V gave up 2 bases and J gave up 8 bases; unmatched junction bases: 11. CDR3 length: 14 residues.

This clonotype was seen only a few times. This chain uses TRBV5-1 with TRBJ2-3, with 8 bases that match TRBD1. This CDR3 contains 14 residues. Germline V lookup: CDR1 SGHRS, CDR2 YFSETQ. J was trimmed by 8 bases and V by 5 bases; bases with no gene match: 10. This CDR3 reads CASSYLQGEATQYF. CDR3 DNA sequence: TGCGCCAGCAGTTACCTACAGGGGGAGGCTACGCAGTATTTT.

This chain uses TRBV5-4 with TRBJ2-3; the D is unclear. The germline V and J ends were trimmed by 1 base and 9 bases, with 12 bases remaining between them. The CDR3 has 13 amino acids. CDR1 SGHNT and CDR2 YYREEE come from the germline V gene (reference sequence). The CDR3 bases are TGTGCCAGCAGCTTGAAGACCATAGACACGCAGTATTTT. The encoded protein is CASSLKTIDTQYF.

This clonotype was recorded a few times. One base away lies a much larger clone, so this may be a sequencing read error. The chain is built from TRBV6-5 and TRBJ2-7; 7 nucleotides agree with TRBD2. The CDR3 covers 14 residues. Germline assignment: CDR1 MNHEY and CDR2 SVGAGI. The J segment lost 6 bases and the V segment lost 0 bases, leaving 5 bases of the junction unmatched. CDR3 sequence reads: CASSYSSGGGEQYF. CDR3 coding DNA: TGTGCCAGCAGTTACTCGAGTGGCGGGGGCGAGCAGTACTTC.

V and J are TRBV29-1 and TRBJ1-2; a possible D gene is TRBD1 (6 bases). Germline assignment: CDR1 SQVTM and CDR2 ANQGSEA. Trimming left V 4 bases short and J 10 bases short, with 19 bases between. The CDR3 contains 13 residues. The CDR3 sequence is CSVAHREAEDYTF. CDR3 coding DNA: TGCAGCGTTGCTCACAGGGAAGCAGAAGACTACACCTTC. Full variable domain (outside the CDR3, taken from reference TRBV29-1 and TRBJ1-2): SAVISQKPSRDICQRGTSLTIQCQVDSQVTMMFWYRQQPGQSLTLIATANQGSEATYESGFVIDKFPISRPNLTFSTLTVSNMSPEDSSIYLCSVAHREAEDYTFGSGTRLTVV.

This clonotype has only a few counts. Relative to the germline gene, one junction end is altered; a read error may explain this. The genes are TRBV11-1 and TRBJ1-1; 7 bases map to TRBD1. CDR1 SGHAT and CDR2 FQDESV come from the germline V gene (reference sequence). This CDR3 has 12 residues. CDR3 protein: CASTSQGFEVFF. Written as DNA, the CDR3 is TGTGCCAGCACCTCACAGGGGTTTGAAGTTTTCTTT.

The chain carries TRBV11-2 and TRBJ2-7; TRBD1 might be the D (5 bases). CDR3 length: 13 amino acids. CDR1 is SGHAT and CDR2 is FQNNGV in the germline V gene. V lost 10 bases and J 8 bases, leaving 21 bases between the germline ends. CDR3 nucleotides: TGTGCCAACAGTTTGGAAACAGGAGCCAAGCAGTACTTC. Protein product: CANSLETGAKQYF.